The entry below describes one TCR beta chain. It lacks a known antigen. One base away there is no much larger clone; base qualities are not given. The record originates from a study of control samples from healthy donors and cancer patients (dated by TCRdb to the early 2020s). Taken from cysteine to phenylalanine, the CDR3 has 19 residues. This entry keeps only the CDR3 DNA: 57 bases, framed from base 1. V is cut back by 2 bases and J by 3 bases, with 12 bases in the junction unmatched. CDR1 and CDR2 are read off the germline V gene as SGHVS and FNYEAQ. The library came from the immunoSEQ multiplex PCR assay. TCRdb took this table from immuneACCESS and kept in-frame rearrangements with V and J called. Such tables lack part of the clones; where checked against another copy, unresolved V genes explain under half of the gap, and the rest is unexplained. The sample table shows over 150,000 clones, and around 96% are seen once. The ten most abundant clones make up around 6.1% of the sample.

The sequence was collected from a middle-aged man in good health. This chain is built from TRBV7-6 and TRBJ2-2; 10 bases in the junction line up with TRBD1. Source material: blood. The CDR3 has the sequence CASSLSRSGQGFDTGELFF. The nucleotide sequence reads TGTGCCAGCAGCTTAAGTCGGTCGGGACAGGGGTTTGACACCGGGGAGCTGTTTTTT.